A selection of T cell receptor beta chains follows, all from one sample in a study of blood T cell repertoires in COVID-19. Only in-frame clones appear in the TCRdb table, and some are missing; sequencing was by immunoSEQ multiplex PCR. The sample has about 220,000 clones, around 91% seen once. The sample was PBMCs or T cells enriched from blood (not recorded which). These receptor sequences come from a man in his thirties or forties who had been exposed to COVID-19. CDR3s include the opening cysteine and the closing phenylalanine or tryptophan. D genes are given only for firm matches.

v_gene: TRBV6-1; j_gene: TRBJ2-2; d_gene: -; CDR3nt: TGTGCCAGCAGTGAATCGGGTGGTCACACCGGGGAGCTGTTTTTT; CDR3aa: CASSESGGHTGELFF
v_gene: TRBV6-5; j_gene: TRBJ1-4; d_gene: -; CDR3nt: TGTGCCAGCAGTCCCGGCGGAAGTAGTGAAAAACTGTTTTTT; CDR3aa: CASSPGGSSEKLFF
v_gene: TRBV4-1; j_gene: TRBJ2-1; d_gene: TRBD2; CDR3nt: TGCGCCAGCAGCCAAGAAAGGGATGGGAGGGGTGAGTTCTTC; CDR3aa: CASSQERDGRGEFF
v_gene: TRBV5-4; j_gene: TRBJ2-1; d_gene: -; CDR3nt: TGTGCCAGCAGCTCCCAGGGTGGGTCCAGACCTAAAGTACTCAATGAGCAGTTCTTC; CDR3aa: CASSSQGGSRPKVLNEQFF
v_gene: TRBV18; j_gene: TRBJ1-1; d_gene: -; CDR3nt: TGTGCCAGCTCACCACAGGAGACCACTGAAGCTTTCTTT; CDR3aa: CASSPQETTEAFF
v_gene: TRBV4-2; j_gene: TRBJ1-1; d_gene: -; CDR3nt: TGTGCCAGCAGCCCGGAACAGGGACGGAACACTGAAGCTTTCTTT; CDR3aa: CASSPEQGRNTEAFF
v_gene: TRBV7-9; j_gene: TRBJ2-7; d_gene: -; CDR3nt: TGTGCCAGCAGCTTACGCGAAACAGGGTACGAGCAGTACTTC; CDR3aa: CASSLRETGYEQYF
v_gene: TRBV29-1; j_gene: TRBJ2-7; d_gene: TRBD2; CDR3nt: TGCAGCGTTGCGGGGACTAGCGGGGTTTCCTACGAGCAGTACTTC; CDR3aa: CSVAGTSGVSYEQYF
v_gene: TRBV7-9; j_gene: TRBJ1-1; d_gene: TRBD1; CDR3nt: TGTGCCAGCAGCCAACAGGGGTGGACTGAAGCTTTCTTT; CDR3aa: CASSQQGWTEAFF
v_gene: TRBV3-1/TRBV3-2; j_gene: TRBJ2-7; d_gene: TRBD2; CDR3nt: TGTGCCAGCAGCCAGGCGGGAGGGCAGTACGAGCAGTACTTC; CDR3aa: CASSQAGGQYEQYF